The TCR beta chain under discussion was sequenced for a study of T cells in tumors after PD-1 blockade. Study summary: Blood samples averaged around 110,000 templates (range 24,679-257,772) and 36,536 unique clonotypes.

CDR1 LGHDT and CDR2 YNNKEL come from the germline V gene (reference sequence). CDR3 size: 15 residues. V lost 1 base and J 5 bases, leaving 14 bases between the germline ends. Sequencing used immunoSEQ multiplex PCR; TCRdb keeps in-frame clones, though not all of them. The sample carries roughly 35,000 clones, 73% recorded once. This clone was found a few times. This chain uses TRBV3-1 (or the pseudogene TRBV3-2) with TRBJ1-2; maybe TRBD1 (6 bases). This sequence originates from a human donor with basal cell carcinoma. Sample: PBMCs, taken after anti-PD-1 treatment. CDR3 bases: TGTGCCAGCAGCCAAGCCGCACAGGGAACGTATGGCTACACCTTC. Amino acids: CASSQAAQGTYGYTF.